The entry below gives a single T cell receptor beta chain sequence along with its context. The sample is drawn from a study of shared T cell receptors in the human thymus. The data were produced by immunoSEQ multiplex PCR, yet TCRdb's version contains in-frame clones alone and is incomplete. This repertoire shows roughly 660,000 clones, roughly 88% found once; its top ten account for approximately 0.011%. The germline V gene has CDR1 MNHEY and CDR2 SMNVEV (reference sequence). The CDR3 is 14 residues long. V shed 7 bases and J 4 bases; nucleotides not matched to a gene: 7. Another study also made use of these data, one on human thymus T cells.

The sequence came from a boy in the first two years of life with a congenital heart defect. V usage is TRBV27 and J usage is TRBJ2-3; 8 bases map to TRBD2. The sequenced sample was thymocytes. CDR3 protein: CASNPTSVADTQYF. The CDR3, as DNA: TGTGCCAGCAACCCGACTAGCGTAGCAGATACGCAGTATTTT.